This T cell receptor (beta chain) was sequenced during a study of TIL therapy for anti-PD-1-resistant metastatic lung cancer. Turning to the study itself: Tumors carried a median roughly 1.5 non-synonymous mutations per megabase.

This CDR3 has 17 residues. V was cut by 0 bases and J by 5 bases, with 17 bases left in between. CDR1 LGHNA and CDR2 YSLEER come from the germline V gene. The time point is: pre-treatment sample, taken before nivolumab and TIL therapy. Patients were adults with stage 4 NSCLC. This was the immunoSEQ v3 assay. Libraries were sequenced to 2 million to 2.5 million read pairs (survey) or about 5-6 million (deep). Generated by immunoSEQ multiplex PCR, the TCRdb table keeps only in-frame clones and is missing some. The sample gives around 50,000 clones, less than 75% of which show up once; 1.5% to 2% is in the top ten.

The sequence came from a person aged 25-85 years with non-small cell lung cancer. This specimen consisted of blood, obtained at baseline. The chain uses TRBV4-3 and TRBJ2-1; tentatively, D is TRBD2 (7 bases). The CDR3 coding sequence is TGCGCCAGCAGCCAAGAATGGTTCAGGGGAGGGAACAATGAGCAGTTCTTC. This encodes CASSQEWFRGGNNEQFF.